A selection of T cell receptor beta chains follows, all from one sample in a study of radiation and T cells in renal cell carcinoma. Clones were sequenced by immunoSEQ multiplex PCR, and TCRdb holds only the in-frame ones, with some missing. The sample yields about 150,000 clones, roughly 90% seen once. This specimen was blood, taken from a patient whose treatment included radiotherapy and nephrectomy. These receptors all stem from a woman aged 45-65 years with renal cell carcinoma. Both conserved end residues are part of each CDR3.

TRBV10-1 CASSSGTSGYEQYF
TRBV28 CASSPHSQHQPQHF
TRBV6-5 CASSPTTGASGYTF
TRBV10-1 CASGDSGNTIYF
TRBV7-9 CASSRGAVGGYTF
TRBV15 CATSILTGRKFYEQYF
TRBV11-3 CASSLSGQGGETQYF
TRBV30 CAWSEDYEQYF
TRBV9 CASSGGSGKDTQYF
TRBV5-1 CASSLDAGGDEQYF
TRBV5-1 CASSSGAGSYSPLHF
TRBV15 CATSRDPGQGQPQHF
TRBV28 CASFEQGAGNEQFF
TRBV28 CASSYRGDYGYTF
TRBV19 CASSRPTGDYGYTF
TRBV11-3 CASSFRGTEAFF
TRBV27 CASGLTGYGELFF
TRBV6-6 CASSLQGGGNGYTF
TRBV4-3 CASSQDWGTGTGSGNTIYF
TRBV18 CASSPRGAGETQYF
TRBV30 CAWRVSPFYGYTF
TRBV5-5 CASRYLGGTDTQYF
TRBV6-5 CASSYSRAGNQPQHF
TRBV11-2 CASSRDRMVRTF
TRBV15 CATSRGAGASYEQYF
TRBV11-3 CASSFGGNYEQYF
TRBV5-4 CASSIAAGGGADTQYF
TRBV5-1 CASSGGGEGTDTQYF